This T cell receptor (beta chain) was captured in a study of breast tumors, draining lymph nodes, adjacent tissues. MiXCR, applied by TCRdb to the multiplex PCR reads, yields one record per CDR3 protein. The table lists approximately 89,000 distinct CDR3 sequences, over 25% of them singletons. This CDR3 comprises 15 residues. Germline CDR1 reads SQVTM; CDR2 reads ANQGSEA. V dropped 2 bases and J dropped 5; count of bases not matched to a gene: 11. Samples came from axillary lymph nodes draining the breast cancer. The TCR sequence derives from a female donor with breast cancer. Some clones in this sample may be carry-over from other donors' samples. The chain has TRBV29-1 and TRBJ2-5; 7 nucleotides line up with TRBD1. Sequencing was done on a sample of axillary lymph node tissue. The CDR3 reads CSVEITRGSEETQYF. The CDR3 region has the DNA TGCAGCGTTGAAATAACCAGGGGGTCGGAGGAGACCCAGTACTTC.